This T cell receptor beta chain was observed in a study of control samples from healthy donors and cancer patients. V was clipped by 6 bases and J by 5 bases, with 8 bases between them. CDR1 and CDR2 from the germline V gene are MNHEY and SVGAGI. The CDR3 contains 13 residues. Repertoires were generated with immunoSEQ multiplex PCR, while TCRdb's copy carries only in-frame clones and drops some. This sample has 78,000 or so clones, with about 80% found just once. The clonotype originates from a man aged 45 to 65 in good health. The V gene is TRBV6-5, the J gene TRBJ1-6; TRBD1 might be the D (6 bases). Sequenced: blood. CDR3 loop: CASRGQHNSPLHF. The CDR3 coding sequence is TGTGCCAGCAGAGGACAGCATAATTCACCCCTCCACTTT.